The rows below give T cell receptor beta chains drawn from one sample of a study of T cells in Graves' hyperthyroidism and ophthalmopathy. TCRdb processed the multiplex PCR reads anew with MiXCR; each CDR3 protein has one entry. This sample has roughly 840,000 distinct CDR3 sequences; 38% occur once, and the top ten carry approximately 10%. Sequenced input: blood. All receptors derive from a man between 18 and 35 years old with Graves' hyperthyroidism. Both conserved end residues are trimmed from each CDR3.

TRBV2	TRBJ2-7	ASSRQGLSYEQY
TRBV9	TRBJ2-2	ASSIRGGTGELF
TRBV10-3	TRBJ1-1	AISPDSNTEAF
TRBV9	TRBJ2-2	ASSAGGGNTGELF
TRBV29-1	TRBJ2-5	SVAGRGGQETQY
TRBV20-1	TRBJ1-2	SARKAAGRNNYGYT
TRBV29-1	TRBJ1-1	SVEADMNTEAF
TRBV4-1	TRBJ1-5	ASSQYGQSSNQPQH
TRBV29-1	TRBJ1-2	SVEDPRDGYDYGYT
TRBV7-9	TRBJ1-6	ASASGWHGDSPLH
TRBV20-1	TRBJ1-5	SARRDGDSNQPQH
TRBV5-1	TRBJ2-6	ASSSSGVSSGANVLT
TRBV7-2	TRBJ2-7	ASSPWDRNLTYEQY
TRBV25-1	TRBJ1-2	ASSEVGGYT
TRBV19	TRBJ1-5	ASTGTHQPQH
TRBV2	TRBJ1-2	ASKGQGGYGYT
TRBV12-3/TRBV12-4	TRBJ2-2	AVERRATGELF
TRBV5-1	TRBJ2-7	ASSLELAGDYEQY
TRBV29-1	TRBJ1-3	SVEAGNTIY
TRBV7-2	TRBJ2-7	ASSRLAGAREQY
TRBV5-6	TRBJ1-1	ASSLSQENTEAF
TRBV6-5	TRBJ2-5	ASTQRRGETQY
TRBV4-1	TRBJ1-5	ASSPSDRAGQPQH
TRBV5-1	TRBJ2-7	ASSLGIEVHGQY
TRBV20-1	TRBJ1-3	SATFDREASSGNTIY
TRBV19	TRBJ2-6	ASTLGGTGANVLT
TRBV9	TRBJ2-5	ASSQPAGGGETQY
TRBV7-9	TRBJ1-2	AYKHASHGYT
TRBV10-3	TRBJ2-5	ASSLDADQGTQY
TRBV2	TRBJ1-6	AGVGEGMNSPLH
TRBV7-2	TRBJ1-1	ASSLVTADRDTEAF
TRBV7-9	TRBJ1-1	ASRGTNTEAF
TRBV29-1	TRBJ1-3	SVRLATHSGNTIY
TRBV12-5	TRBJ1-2	ASEGSTGYT
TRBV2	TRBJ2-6	ASSEEGANVLT
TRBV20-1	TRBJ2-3	STSGGVADTQY
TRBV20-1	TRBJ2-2	SAQNTGELF
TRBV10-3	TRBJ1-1	AIGRTDNTEAF
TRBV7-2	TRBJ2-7	ASSPPRRRGQYEQY
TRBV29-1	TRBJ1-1	SVKGGNTEAF
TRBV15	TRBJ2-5	ATSIGYQETQY